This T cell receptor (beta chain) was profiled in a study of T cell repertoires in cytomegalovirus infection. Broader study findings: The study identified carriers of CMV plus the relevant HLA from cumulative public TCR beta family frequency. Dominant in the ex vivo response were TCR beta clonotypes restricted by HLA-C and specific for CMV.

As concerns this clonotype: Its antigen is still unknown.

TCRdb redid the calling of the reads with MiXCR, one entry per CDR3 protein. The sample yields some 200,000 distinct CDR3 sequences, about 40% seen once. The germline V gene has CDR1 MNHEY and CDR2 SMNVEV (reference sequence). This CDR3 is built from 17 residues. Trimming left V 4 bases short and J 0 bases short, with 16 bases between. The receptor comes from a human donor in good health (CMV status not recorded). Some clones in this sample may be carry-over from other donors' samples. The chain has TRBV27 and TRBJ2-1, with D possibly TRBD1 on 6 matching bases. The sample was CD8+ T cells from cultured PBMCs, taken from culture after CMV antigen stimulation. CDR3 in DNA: TGTGCCAGCAGTTCGAACAGGGAAAGGAGCTCCTACAATGAGCAGTTCTTC. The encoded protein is CASSSNRERSSYNEQFF.